Listed below are T cell receptor beta chains from one sample, sequenced in a study of post-analysis software for immune sequencing data. TCRdb analysed the PCR reads with MiXCR anew, one entry per CDR3 protein. The data show approximately 460,000 distinct CDR3 sequences, around 40% seen once. The sequencing input was blood. These receptors all come from a girl under 18 with multiple sclerosis. The CDR3 runs from the conserved cysteine through the conserved F or W. D genes are given only for firm matches. Not all rows give a size; the values are once, few, many and, for expanded clones, a class.

>TRBJ2-1|TRBD2|TRBV7-3|.
TGTGCCAGCAGCTTAAGCGGGAGTGACGCGAATGAGCAGTTCTTC
CASSLSGSDANEQFF
>TRBJ2-5|.|TRBV28|.
TGTGCCAGCAGTTTGTCGGACGGTTTGTCGTACTTC
CASSLSDGLSYF
>TRBJ2-7|TRBD1|TRBV20-1|.
TGCAGCTTCCGGGACAGAGCCTACGAGCAGTACTTC
CSFRDRAYEQYF
>TRBJ1-5|.|TRBV20-1|.
TGCAGTGCTACCCAAGCCGGAAGCAATCAGCCCCAGCATTTT
CSATQAGSNQPQHF
>TRBJ2-1|.|TRBV3-1|few
TGTGCCAGCAGCGGTCGGGTAGGGGATGAGCAGTTCTTC
CASSGRVGDEQFF
>TRBJ2-1|TRBD1|TRBV20-1|.
TGCAGTGCCACAGGGACAGGGGCTTACGAGCAGTTCTTC
CSATGTGAYEQFF
>TRBJ2-1|TRBD2|TRBV20-1|few
TGCAGTGCCATCGGGAGGGCCATAATCGATGAGCAGTTCTTC
CSAIGRAIIDEQFF
>TRBJ2-1|.|TRBV11-3|.
TGTGCCAGCAGCTTCCACAGTGGAGACTCCTACAATGAGCAGTTCTTC
CASSFHSGDSYNEQFF
>TRBJ2-3|TRBD2|TRBV27|.
TGTGCCAGCAGTTTATTAGCGATGACTAGCGGGAGGGAGACAGATACGCAGTATTTT
CASSLLAMTSGRETDTQYF
>TRBJ1-2|.|TRBV9|.
TGTGCCAGCAGCAGTACAGGGAAGGCCTATGGCTACACCTTC
CASSSTGKAYGYTF
>TRBJ1-1|.|TRBV7-2|few
TGTGCCAGCAGCTTAGACATGGGGTTCACTGAAGCTTTCTTT
CASSLDMGFTEAFF
>TRBJ2-5|.|TRBV20-1|.
TGCAGTGCTAGAGATTTGACGGGCGGGCTCGGGGCAGAGACCCAGTACTTC
CSARDLTGGLGAETQYF
>TRBJ1-1|.|TRBV18|.
TGTGCCAGCTCACCATTTGGGACGAACACTGAAGCTTTCTTT
CASSPFGTNTEAFF
>TRBJ1-2|.|TRBV20-1|.
TGCAGTGCTCATGACAGGAACTATGGCTACACCTTC
CSAHDRNYGYTF
>TRBJ2-5|TRBD2|TRBV5-1|.
TGCGCCAGCAGGGTGACTAGCGGGCGAGAGACCCAGTACTTC
CASRVTSGRETQYF
>TRBJ1-5|.|TRBV5-8|.
TGTGCCAGCAGCTTGGCCTCCTCCAAGCAGCCCCAGCATTTT
CASSLASSKQPQHF
>TRBJ2-1|.|TRBV9|few
TGTGCCAGCAGCGTCGAACCGGGATTGAACGATGAGCAGTTCTTC
CASSVEPGLNDEQFF
>TRBJ2-7|TRBD2|TRBV11-1|few
TGTGCCAGCAGCGCTCCTAGCGGGATGAGGTCCTACGAGCAGTACTTC
CASSAPSGMRSYEQYF
>TRBJ2-1|TRBD2|TRBV7-8|.
TGTGCCAGCAGCTTTTTCTCTAGCGGAAGCTACAATGAGCAGTTCTTC
CASSFFSSGSYNEQFF
>TRBJ1-4|.|TRBV12-3/TRBV12-4|.
TGTGCCAGCAGTTCTATTTGGGACAATGAAAAACTGTTTTTT
CASSSIWDNEKLFF
>TRBJ1-2|.|TRBV28|.
TGTGCCAGCAGTGTCCCGTTCGGACGGGAGGACTATGGCTACACCTTC
CASSVPFGREDYGYTF
>TRBJ2-4|.|TRBV27|many
TGTGCCAGCAGTTTCGGGGTTGGGGACATTCAGTACTTC
CASSFGVGDIQYF
>TRBJ1-5|.|TRBV20-1|.
TGCAGTGCTAGAAGACAGGTCCAGGGGAGCAATCAGCCCCAGCATTTT
CSARRQVQGSNQPQHF
>TRBJ2-5|TRBD1|TRBV5-1|.
TGCGCCAGCAGTTTTCCGACAGGGACGGAGGAGACCCAGTACTTC
CASSFPTGTEETQYF
>TRBJ1-2|.|TRBV20-1|few
TGCAGTGCTAGTGCGGGAGATACGCGGGGTGGCTACACCTTC
CSASAGDTRGGYTF
>TRBJ2-3|.|TRBV20-1|.
TGCAGTGCTGGAGATCCCGGGACAGGGATAACTAGCGGGGCCACAGATACGCGGTATTTT
CSAGDPGTGITSGATDTRYF